These 5 T cell receptor beta chains share one sample of origin, sequenced in a study of immunodeficiency. This table comes from immunoSEQ multiplex PCR, and its TCRdb copy is limited to in-frame clones, with some not included. The sample holds about a thousand clones, 92% seen once. The sample taken for sequencing was CD4+ T cells from blood. These receptors were collected from a female donor.

The chain joins TRBV27 to TRBJ2-2; D perhaps matches TRBD1 (5 bases). This CDR3 region has 14 residues. With 8 bases removed from V and 1 base from J, the gap between germline ends came to 11 bases. Germline V CDR1 and CDR2: MNHEY, SMNVEV (reference sequence). Written as DNA, the CDR3 is TGTGCCAGCCAACAGGAAAGGAACACCGGGGAGCTGTTTTTT. The encoded protein is CASQQERNTGELFF.

The chain couples TRBV6-5 to TRBJ1-1, with TRBD1 as a possible D gene (5 bases). V was cut by 6 bases and J by 1 base, with 9 bases left in between. The CDR3 consists of 13 residues. Germline V lookup: CDR1 MNHEY, CDR2 SVGAGI. The CDR3 region is CASRVGGNTEAFF. Here the CDR3 DNA reads TGTGCCAGCAGGGTCGGGGGGAACACTGAAGCTTTCTTT.

The rearrangement links TRBV6-5 to TRBJ2-7; D remains unclear. Germline assignment: CDR1 MNHEY and CDR2 SVGAGI. The ends were cut back, 3 bases at V and 10 bases at J, with 13 bases in the middle. This CDR3 contains 12 residues. As DNA, the CDR3 is TGTGCCAGCAGTTATCTAGGATCGGAACAGTACTTC. This gives the protein CASSYLGSEQYF.

The chain joins TRBV6-6 to TRBJ2-4; 10 nucleotides match TRBD1. The CDR3 has 17 residues. V shed 5 bases, J shed 0 bases, and the junction held 7 bases outside the gene matches. Per the germline V gene, CDR1 is MNHNY and CDR2 is SVGAGI (reference sequence). The CDR3 is CASSPMGQGLAKNIQYF. The CDR3 DNA is TGTGCCAGCAGTCCCATGGGACAGGGGCTAGCCAAAAACATTCAGTACTTC.

This sequence joins TRBV6-6 and TRBJ2-7; D ambiguous. Germline V lookup: CDR1 MNHNY, CDR2 SVGAGI (reference sequence). This CDR3 is 12 amino acids long. Trimming took off 6 bases at V and 4 bases at J, with 10 bases between the two ends. CDR3 DNA: TGTGCCAGCAGCAACCAGCCTTACGAGCAGTACTTC. This translates into CASSNQPYEQYF.